The T cell receptor (beta chain) described here comes from a study of patients and donors after allogeneic stem cell transplantation. V lost 9 bases to trimming and J lost 3 bases; unmatched junction nucleotides: 7. The V gene's germline CDR1 is MNHNS and CDR2 SASEGT. This CDR3 is 14 amino acids long. One entry per CDR3 protein results from TCRdb running MiXCR on the RT-PCR reads. This sample carries over 350,000 distinct CDR3 sequences, more than 15% of them seen once, and the ten largest clones take 7% to 7.5%. The sequencing sample was made of blood, either unsorted or a sorted T cell fraction (not recorded which). The TCR was taken from a human donor who was either an allogeneic HSCT recipient or a stem cell or donor lymphocyte infusion donor (not recorded which). It is not recorded whose cells these are; they may come from a transplant donor. The chain employs TRBV6-1 and TRBJ2-1; 8 nucleotides agree with TRBD2. The CDR3 bases are TGTGCCAGTAGTAACGGGAGGGACTACAATGAGCAGTTCTTC. Protein: CASSNGRDYNEQFF.